The clone carrying this T cell receptor (beta chain) was picked up many times. Its antigen is still unknown. This CDR3 has 15 amino acids. Looked up from germline, CDR1 is LGHDT and CDR2 is YNNKEL (reference sequence). With 3 bases removed from V and 4 bases from J, the gap between germline ends came to 15 bases. The entry originates in a study of T-cell memory formation after mild COVID-19. Study-wide context: Among the donors, TCR clusters were largely specific to each donor. Study conclusions and caveats: Most CD4+ clones that shrank were in CM and EM, while CD8+ ones turned up in EMRA.

5'RACE with constant-segment primers built TCRalpha and TCRbeta cDNA libraries with UMIs. TCRdb recomputed calls from the 5' RACE reads with MiXCR, one row per CDR3 protein. Among roughly 300,000 distinct CDR3 sequences listed, 7% to 10% were seen once. This sequence joins TRBV3-1 and TRBJ1-2; D might be TRBD1 (5 bases). The specimen was PBMCs or a T cell subset sorted from them (not recorded which). This TCR was sampled from a man aged 18 to 30 who had mild COVID-19 (a few samples of this study predate the infection). Cell type and time point are not known. The CDR3 coding sequence is TGTGCCAGCAGCCAGTCACCGGGACCGCTCTATGGCTACACCTTC. This gives the protein CASSQSPGPLYGYTF.